Presented here are 17 T cell receptor beta chains from one specimen sequenced in a study of blood T cell repertoires in COVID-19. Generated by immunoSEQ multiplex PCR, the TCRdb table keeps only in-frame clones and is missing some. The sample contains under 80,000 clones, approximately 84% of which appear only once. Material: peripheral blood. These receptors all stem from a human donor in a cohort sampled during active COVID-19.

The chain employs TRBV7-9 and TRBJ2-3; TRBD2 aligns across 9 bases. The CDR3 length is 17 residues. Per the germline V gene, CDR1 is SEHNR and CDR2 is FQNEAQ (reference sequence). Unmatched junction bases numbered 10, after V lost 5 bases and J lost 1 base. The CDR3 region is CASSGRVASGGTDTQYF. The CDR3 nucleotides read TGTGCCAGCAGCGGTAGGGTAGCTAGCGGGGGCACAGATACGCAGTATTTT.

There are a few counts of this clone. The chain employs TRBV5-8 and TRBJ1-2; maybe TRBD1 (5 bases). The CDR3 contains 16 residues. The germline V gene encodes CDR1 SGHTS and CDR2 YDEGEE. Between the trimmed V and J ends, which lost 6 bases and 0 bases, there was a span of 18 bases. This CDR3 reads CASTEGADGPNYGYTF. The CDR3 DNA follows: TGTGCCAGCACCGAAGGGGCCGACGGCCCTAACTATGGCTACACCTTC.

This clone has only a few counts. The chain combines TRBV3-1 (or the pseudogene TRBV3-2) with TRBJ1-2, with D perhaps TRBD1 (6 bases). V lost 1 base and J 2 bases, leaving 14 bases between the germline ends. The length of the CDR3 is 16 residues. Looked up from germline, CDR1 is LGHDT and CDR2 is YNNKEL (reference sequence). CDR3 sequence (DNA): TGTGCCAGCAGCCAAGGCGCAGGGGATGGGAACTATGGCTACACCTTC. Its translation is CASSQGAGDGNYGYTF.

The chain uses TRBV5-6 and TRBJ2-2, with TRBD1 matching over 9 bases. V shed 3 bases, J shed 9 bases, and the junction held 3 bases outside the gene matches. The CDR3 runs to 13 residues. The V gene's germline CDR1 is SGHDT and CDR2 YYEEEE. CDR3 sequence: CASSWTGARELFF. The DNA for the CDR3 is TGTGCCAGCAGCTGGACAGGGGCGCGGGAGCTGTTTTTT.

The chain combines TRBV19 with TRBJ2-7; 8 positions match TRBD1. This CDR3 has 15 residues. CDR1 and CDR2 from the germline V gene are LNHDA and SQIVND (reference sequence). J lost 2 bases, V lost 5 bases, and 8 bases had no gene match. CDR3 coding DNA: TGTGCCAGTAGTCCCCAGACAGGGGTCCCCTACGAGCAGTACTTC. Translation gives CASSPQTGVPYEQYF. Full variable domain (outside the CDR3, taken from reference TRBV19 and TRBJ2-7): DGGITQSPKYLFRKEGQNVTLSCEQNLNHDAMYWYRQDPGQGLRLIYYSQIVNDFQKGDIAEGYSVSREKKESFPLTVTSAQKNPTAFYLCASSPQTGVPYEQYFGPGTRLTVT.

This clone showed up just once. The V call is TRBV7-2, the J call TRBJ2-5, with D uncertain. Germline lookup yields CDR1 SGHTA and CDR2 FQGNSA. V lost 5 bases and J 1 base, leaving 11 bases between the germline ends. CDR3 length: 14 amino acids. DNA of the CDR3: TGTGCCAGCAGCAGAGACTCAATCCAAGAGACCCAGTACTTC. Its protein product is CASSRDSIQETQYF. Full variable domain (remainder filled in from reference TRBV7-2 and TRBJ2-5): GAGVSQSPSNKVTEKGKDVELRCDPISGHTALYWYRQSLGQGLEFLIYFQGNSAPDKSGLPSDRFSAERTGGSVSTLTIQRTQQEDSAVYLCASSRDSIQETQYFGPGTRLLVL.

The chain recombines TRBV25-1 with TRBJ2-1, with a weak D call TRBD2 (6 bases). CDR3 size: 16 residues. CDR1 MGHDK and CDR2 SYGVNS come from the germline V gene. V lost 4 bases, J lost 7 bases, and 20 bases lay in between. CDR3 sequence reads: CASSVNRRGTPNEQFF. The CDR3 coding sequence is TGTGCCAGCAGTGTAAACAGGAGGGGAACTCCGAATGAGCAGTTCTTC. Based on the CDR3 plus reference TRBV25-1 and TRBJ2-1, the full variable domain is EADIYQTPRYLVIGTGKKITLECSQTMGHDKMYWYQQDPGMELHLIHYSYGVNSTEKGDLSSESTVSRIRTEHFPLTLESARPSHTSQYLCASSVNRRGTPNEQFFGPGTRLTVL.

J is TRBJ2-4 and V is TRBV6-6, with 7 bases that match TRBD2. The CDR3 is 13 residues long. The J segment lost 13 bases and the V segment lost 5 bases, leaving 11 bases of the junction unmatched. Germline lookup yields CDR1 MNHNY and CDR2 SVGAGI (reference sequence). The CDR3 sequence is CASSPPRGEAQYF. In DNA form, the CDR3 reads TGTGCCAGCAGTCCCCCCCGGGGGGAAGCCCAGTACTTC.

This clone was observed once. This rearrangement joins TRBV2 to TRBJ1-5; 11 bases match TRBD1. CDR1 and CDR2 from the germline V gene are SNHLY and FYNNEI. Germline trimming cut 2 bases from V and 2 bases from J; bases unmatched to any gene: 8. This CDR3 contains 18 residues. CDR3 coding DNA: TGTGCCAGCAGTGAAAGGGGGACAGGGGGTATCGGCAATCAGCCCCAGCATTTT. Protein product: CASSERGTGGIGNQPQHF.

This clone showed up just a few times. The rearrangement uses TRBV5-4 and TRBJ1-1; 8 bases agree with TRBD1. Germline-derived CDR1 and CDR2 are SGHNT and YYREEE (reference sequence). CDR3 length: 16 residues. With 1 base clipped from V and 1 base from J, the junction kept 6 bases outside the gene matches. The CDR3 loop reads CASSLRQGAGNTEAFF. The CDR3 DNA sequence: TGTGCCAGCAGCTTGCGGCAGGGGGCCGGGAACACTGAAGCTTTCTTT.

In its sample, this clone was seen a few times. The V and J genes are TRBV6-5 and TRBJ1-5, with 8 bases that match TRBD1. After removal of 4 bases from V and 4 bases from J, the junction contained 0 bases not matched to a gene. The CDR3 contains 13 residues. Germline V gives CDR1 MNHEY, CDR2 SVGAGI. The CDR3 DNA reads TGTGCCAGCAGTTGGACAGGGAATCAGCCCCAGCATTTT. Residues: CASSWTGNQPQHF.

The rearrangement joins TRBV7-2 to TRBJ2-3; 9 nucleotides align to TRBD2. This CDR3 has 15 residues. V lost 3 bases and J lost 4; bases outside the gene matches: 5. The germline gives CDR1 SGHTA, CDR2 FQGNSA. Here the CDR3 DNA reads TGTGCCAGCAGCTTCCAAGCGGGGGGCCCAGATACGCAGTATTTT. This gives the protein CASSFQAGGPDTQYF.

V usage is TRBV6-6 and J usage is TRBJ2-7; 8 nucleotides match TRBD1. Germline CDR1 is MNHNY and CDR2 is SVGAGI (reference sequence). This CDR3 contains 15 residues. Trimming took 0 bases from V and 6 from J; bases not matched to a gene: 7. The CDR3 coding sequence is TGTGCCAGCAGTTACTCTCCGGGACAGGAACGCGAGCAGTACTTC. Translating it yields CASSYSPGQEREQYF.

The chain uses TRBV7-3 and TRBJ2-5, with D possibly TRBD1 on 5 matching bases. Trimming removed 5 bases from V and 0 bases from J, with 10 bases in between. Germline V lookup: CDR1 SGHTA, CDR2 FQGTGA. The CDR3 is 14 amino acids. DNA for the CDR3: TGTGCCAGCAGCCCACAGGCGTACCAAGAGACCCAGTACTTC. This gives the protein CASSPQAYQETQYF. The whole variable domain, remainder taken from reference TRBV7-3 and TRBJ2-5, is GAGVSQTPSNKVTEKGKYVELRCDPISGHTALYWYRQSLGQGPEFLIYFQGTGAADDSGLPNDRFFAVRPEGSVSTLKIQRTERGDSAVYLCASSPQAYQETQYFGPGTRLLVL.

The chain uses TRBV20-1 and TRBJ2-5, with D possibly being TRBD2 (5 bases). V was shortened by 5 bases and J by 2 bases, with 9 bases between the two germline ends. The germline CDR1 and CDR2 sequences are DFQATT and SNEGSKA (reference sequence). CDR3 length: 12 amino acids. CDR3 nucleotides: TGCAGTGCTGGTGGCGGGCAAGAGACCCAGTACTTC. It encodes CSAGGGQETQYF.

The rearrangement joins TRBV19 to TRBJ2-3; the D gene is possibly TRBD2 (6 bases). Germline V CDR1 and CDR2: LNHDA, SQIVND (reference sequence). This CDR3 region has 14 residues. The germline V and J ends were trimmed by 3 bases and 0 bases, with 7 bases remaining between them. The CDR3 loop is CASSMGTSTDTQYF. CDR3 nucleotide sequence: TGTGCCAGTAGTATGGGGACTAGCACAGATACGCAGTATTTT.

The chain links TRBV5-5 to TRBJ1-3, with D uncertain. V gave up 4 bases and J gave up 4 bases, with 6 bases separating them. The CDR3 runs to 12 residues. Germline-derived CDR1 and CDR2 are SGHKS and YYEKEE (reference sequence). This CDR3 reads CASSLLGNTIYF. Here the CDR3 DNA reads TGTGCCAGCAGCCTCCTCGGAAACACCATATATTTT.